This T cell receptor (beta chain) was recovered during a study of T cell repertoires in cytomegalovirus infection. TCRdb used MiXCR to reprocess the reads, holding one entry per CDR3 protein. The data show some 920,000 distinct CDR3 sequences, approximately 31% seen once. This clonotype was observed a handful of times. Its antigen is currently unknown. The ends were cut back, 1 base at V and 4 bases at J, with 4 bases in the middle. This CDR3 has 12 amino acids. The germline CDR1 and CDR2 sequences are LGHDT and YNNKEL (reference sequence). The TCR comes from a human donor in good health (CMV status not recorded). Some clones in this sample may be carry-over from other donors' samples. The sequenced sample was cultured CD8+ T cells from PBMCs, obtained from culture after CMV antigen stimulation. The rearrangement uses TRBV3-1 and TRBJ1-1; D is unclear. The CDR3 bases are TGTGCCAGCAGCCAAGCTCCCACTGAAGCTTTCTTT. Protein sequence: CASSQAPTEAFF.